This TCR beta chain came from a study of cytomegalovirus exposure and HLA in healthy donors. Study-wide results and caveats: Usually a TCR sequence was rare, but some public TCRs were found in many donors. As was reported, the HLA-A and HLA-B alleles of most subjects were accurately predicted from TCR beta sequences. Per a prior analysis, the majority of TCR beta V segments were productive roughly 90% or roughly 30% of the time.

To note about this clone: Its target is not known.

It was with 60 Vbeta and 13 Jbeta primers that the PCR ran. Source study methods: Roughly 11 million of the about 80 million unique TCR beta chains counted in a later analysis were shared. Using immunoSEQ multiplex PCR, the repertoire was profiled, and TCRdb retains in-frame clones only, with some absent. The DNA was the basis for D and trimming; V, J and clone size are from that table. The table has 100,000 to 150,000 clones, approximately 8.6% seen once; the top ten hold 5% to 6.5%. The CDR3 loop spans 15 amino acids. Trimming took 6 bases from V and 0 from J, leaving 9 bases between them. Per germline, CDR1 LNHDA and CDR2 SQIVND (reference sequence).

The receptor was isolated from a woman aged 40 to 50 in good health and CMV-seropositive. The chain has TRBV19 and TRBJ1-6; D call uncertain. Material for sequencing was PBMCs. CDR3 amino acids: CASRPRSSYNSPLHF. The CDR3, as DNA: TGTGCCAGTAGGCCTCGCAGCTCCTATAATTCACCCCTCCACTTT. Filled out from reference TRBV19 and TRBJ1-6, the complete variable domain reads DGGITQSPKYLFRKEGQNVTLSCEQNLNHDAMYWYRQDPGQGLRLIYYSQIVNDFQKGDIAEGYSVSREKKESFPLTVTSAQKNPTAFYLCASRPRSSYNSPLHFGNGTRLTVT.